Listed here are 26 T cell receptor beta chains from one sample, sequenced in a study of T-cell reconstitution after alpha-beta-depleted transplantation in children. The TCRbeta library incorporated unique molecular identifiers. TCRdb itself ran the PCR reads through MiXCR, one entry per CDR3 protein. The sample lists 700,000 or so distinct CDR3 sequences; around 13% were seen once. Specimen: PBMCs, collected before TCRalphabeta/CD19-depleted stem cell transplant. Receptors originate from a girl aged 2 to 9 with congenital amegakaryocytic thrombocytopenia, due to receive a stem cell transplant.

This clonotype showed up many times. The CDR3 is CSARDSGRAGAGELFF. In DNA, the CDR3 is TGCAGTGCTAGAGACAGCGGGAGGGCCGGCGCCGGGGAGCTGTTTTTT. The chain carries TRBV20-1 and TRBJ2-2; 10 bases line up with TRBD2. CDR1 is DFQATT and CDR2 is SNEGSKA in the germline V gene (reference sequence). The ends lost 0 bases at V and 6 bases at J; junction bases unmatched: 7. This CDR3 spans 16 amino acids.

This clonotype was picked up many times. The chain links TRBV5-1 to TRBJ2-1, with D unclear. This CDR3 is 12 amino acids long. The germline V and J ends were trimmed by 0 bases and 7 bases, with 5 bases remaining between them. CDR1 and CDR2 (germline): SGHRS, YFSETQ. For the CDR3, the DNA is TGCGCCAGCAGCTTGGCCTCGAATGAGCAGTTCTTC. Translation gives CASSLASNEQFF. Together with reference TRBV5-1 and TRBJ2-1, the CDR3 gives the full variable domain: KAGVTQTPRYLIKTRGQQVTLSCSPISGHRSVSWYQQTPGQGLQFLFEYFSETQRNKGNFPGRFSGRQFSNSRSEMNVSTLELGDSALYLCASSLASNEQFFGPGTRLTVL.

V usage is TRBV7-9 and J usage is TRBJ1-4; D is perhaps TRBD1 (5 bases). CDR1 is SEHNR and CDR2 is FQNEAQ in the germline V gene (reference sequence). The CDR3 extends over 14 amino acids. V was clipped by 0 bases and J by 8 bases, with 10 bases between them. The CDR3 nucleotides are TGTGCCAGCAGCTTAGCGGTCAGGGCCGAAAAACTGTTTTTT. Its protein product is CASSLAVRAEKLFF.

This chain connects TRBV3-1 to TRBJ2-7; D possibly corresponds to TRBD1 (6 bases). CDR3 length equals 13 residues. V was trimmed by 0 bases and J by 9 bases, leaving 12 bases between them. Looked up from germline, CDR1 is LGHDT and CDR2 is YNNKEL (reference sequence). The CDR3 nucleotides are TGTGCCAGCAGCCAAGAGACAGGCGCCGGGCAGTACTTC. Its protein product is CASSQETGAGQYF.

This clonotype was observed many times. V usage is TRBV5-6 and J usage is TRBJ2-7; 11 bases align to TRBD2. Germline V gene data show CDR1 as SGHDT and CDR2 as YYEEEE. V shed 0 bases, J shed 5 bases, and the junction held 7 bases outside the gene matches. The CDR3 sequence is 16 residues long. The CDR3 coding sequence is TGTGCCAGCAGCTTGGTCCTAGCGGGAGGTGTTAACGAGCAGTACTTC. Translated: CASSLVLAGGVNEQYF.

The table lists this clonotype with a few counts. The rearrangement uses TRBV5-1 and TRBJ1-1, with TRBD1 matching over 7 bases. The junction had 4 bases not matched to a gene; V was cut back by 4 bases and J by 4 bases. The CDR3 is made up of 13 amino acids. CDR1 is SGHRS, CDR2 YFSETQ, per germline. CDR3 nucleotide sequence: TGCGCCAGCAGCCAGACAGGGCGCACTGAAGCTTTCTTT. Translated: CASSQTGRTEAFF.

This clonotype was recorded a few times. The chain uses TRBV20-1 and TRBJ2-7, with 11 bases that match TRBD2. Germline trimming cut 5 bases from V and 3 bases from J; bases unmatched to any gene: 6. CDR3 length: 14 residues. In germline, CDR1 is DFQATT, CDR2 SNEGSKA (reference sequence). The CDR3 here is CSALAGGPIYEQYF. The CDR3 nucleotides read TGCAGTGCTTTAGCGGGAGGGCCTATCTACGAGCAGTACTTC.

Turning to this clonotype: A much larger clone lies a single base off, so this may be a read error. The chain combines TRBV28 with TRBJ2-5, with D possibly TRBD1 on 5 matching bases. Germline CDR1 reads MDHEN; CDR2 reads SYDVKM. V shed 2 bases and J shed 5 bases, with 9 bases lying between them. This CDR3 comprises 13 residues. For the CDR3, the DNA is TGTGCCAGCAGTTTAGTCTACAGGGAGACCCAGTACTTC. Translated: CASSLVYRETQYF.

This chain links TRBV20-1 with TRBJ2-7, with D unclear. This CDR3 contains 12 residues. V was pared by 5 bases and J by 5 bases, with 13 bases between. The germline gives CDR1 DFQATT, CDR2 SNEGSKA (reference sequence). The CDR3 is CSARTNTDEQYF. The CDR3 region has the DNA TGCAGTGCTCGCACGAATACGGACGAGCAGTACTTC.

This clonotype came up many times. J is TRBJ2-7 and V is TRBV20-1; possibly TRBD2 for D (6 bases). Trimming took 0 bases from V and 2 from J, leaving 11 bases between them. This CDR3 spans 14 amino acids. Per the germline V gene, CDR1 is DFQATT and CDR2 is SNEGSKA (reference sequence). This CDR3 is CSARDRASAYEQYF. The CDR3 DNA is TGCAGTGCTAGAGATCGAGCTAGCGCCTACGAGCAGTACTTC.

Turning to this clonotype: A junction end diverges from the germline sequence, so it may reflect a read error. V and J are TRBV5-1 and TRBJ2-2, with 10 bases identical to TRBD1. The germline V gene has CDR1 SGHRS and CDR2 YFSETQ. The CDR3 runs 17 residues. The DNA for the CDR3 is TGCGCCAGCAGCTTGCGGACAGGGGGTTCGAACACCGGGGCGCTGTTTTTT. Encoded protein: CASSLRTGGSNTGALFF.

This clonotype showed up many times. This chain uses TRBV5-1 with TRBJ2-7, with 10 bases lining up with TRBD2. V shed 3 bases and J 12 bases; nucleotides not matched to a gene: 15. The CDR3 extends over 15 amino acids. Germline CDR1 and CDR2: SGHRS and YFSETQ. The CDR3 here is CASSYRTSGTLGGYF. In DNA, the CDR3 is TGCGCCAGCAGCTACAGAACTAGCGGGACACTCGGTGGGTACTTC.

This clonotype was observed a few times. The rearrangement joins TRBV4-1 to TRBJ2-2, with no clear D. Trimming cost V 4 bases and J 0 bases, with 9 bases left between them. The CDR3 covers 15 residues. CDR1 MGHRA and CDR2 YSYEKL come from the germline V gene. The DNA of the CDR3 is TGCGCCAGCAGCCGAGAAGCGACGAACACCGGGGAGCTGTTTTTT. The encoded protein is CASSREATNTGELFF.

In its sample, this clonotype was seen many times. This chain connects TRBV20-1 to TRBJ2-1; 7 nucleotides line up with TRBD1. The CDR3 consists of 21 residues. With 2 bases clipped from V and 8 bases from J, the junction kept 30 bases outside the gene matches. CDR1 and CDR2 from the germline V gene are DFQATT and SNEGSKA (reference sequence). The CDR3: CSARTPPYDRAGPSQGYEQFF. CDR3 bases: TGCAGTGCTAGAACTCCTCCTTACGACAGGGCCGGACCCTCCCAGGGCTATGAGCAGTTCTTC.

This clonotype was seen ten or more times. The chain links TRBV12-3 or TRBV12-4 to TRBJ2-3; D call uncertain. The CDR3 covers 12 residues. The V and J ends lost 6 bases and 2 bases respectively, with 6 bases between them. In DNA, the CDR3 is TGTGCCAGCAGCACCAACACAGATACGCAGTATTTT. Amino acids: CASSTNTDTQYF.

This clonotype has ten or more counts. The gene calls are TRBV21-1 and TRBJ1-1; the listed D gene, TRBD1, was not tested against the DNA. TRBV21-1 is tagged as a pseudogene. The CDR3 covers 16 residues. CDR3 DNA sequence: TGTGCCAGCAGCAAGCCAGGGACAGGCCGCCGCACTGAAGCTTTCTTT. Its protein product is CASSKPGTGRRTEAFF.

This clonotype was observed many times. The rearrangement joins TRBV20-1 to TRBJ1-1; 7 nucleotides agree with TRBD1. There are 12 residues in the CDR3. Germline V gives CDR1 DFQATT, CDR2 SNEGSKA (reference sequence). The V gene end was trimmed by 3 bases and the J gene end by 4 bases; junction bases not matched to a gene: 2. CDR3 sequence reads: CSARTGSTEAFF. The DNA of the CDR3 is TGCAGTGCTAGGACAGGGTCCACTGAAGCTTTCTTT.

There are many counts of this clonotype. V usage is TRBV6-1 and J usage is TRBJ1-5; no clear D. V lost 3 bases to trimming and J lost 4 bases, with 19 bases between them. There are 17 residues in the CDR3. Germline values: CDR1 MNHNS, CDR2 SASEGT. CDR3 protein: CASSENSGEGWNQPQHF. The CDR3 coding sequence is TGTGCCAGCAGTGAGAACTCAGGAGAGGGTTGGAATCAGCCCCAGCATTTT.

For this clonotype: This clone may be a read error of a much larger clone one base away. The rearrangement uses TRBV7-9 and TRBJ1-1; 9 bases match TRBD1. The CDR3 runs 14 residues. CDR1 is SEHNR and CDR2 is FQNEAQ in the germline V gene (reference sequence). The CDR3 reads CATSFSDRGTEAFF. CDR3 coding DNA: TGTGCCACCAGCTTCTCCGACAGGGGGACTGAAGCTTTCTTT.

This clonotype was seen a handful of times. The V call is TRBV20-1, the J call TRBJ2-1, with TRBD2 identical over 12 bases. This CDR3 contains 18 residues. Germline CDR1 and CDR2: DFQATT and SNEGSKA (reference sequence). Trimming at V came to 1 base and at J to 5 bases, leaving 12 bases not matched to a gene. The CDR3 nucleotides are TGCAGTGCTAGAGCAGGAACTAGCGGGAGGTCGTTGAACAATGAGCAGTTCTTC. Protein product: CSARAGTSGRSLNNEQFF.

On this clonotype itself: A single base separates this from a much larger clone, so it may be a read error. The genes are TRBV29-1 and TRBJ2-7; D is ambiguous. CDR3 length: 13 amino acids. Germline CDR1 SQVTM, CDR2 ANQGSEA. V gave up 5 bases and J gave up 6 bases, with 17 bases separating them. CDR3 sequence (DNA): TGCAGCGTTTTGTACCGGGCCTCGGGCGAGCAGTACTTC. As protein: CSVLYRASGEQYF.

J is TRBJ2-1 and V is TRBV7-3, with TRBD2 matching 10 bases. Germline-derived CDR1 and CDR2 are SGHTA and FQGTGA. Germline trimming cut 1 base from V and 9 bases from J; bases unmatched to any gene: 9. The CDR3 has 16 residues. In DNA form, the CDR3 reads TGTGCCAGCAGCTTAATGAATAGCGGGAGGTCGGGTGAGCAGTTCTTC. Amino acids: CASSLMNSGRSGEQFF. Filled out from reference TRBV7-3 and TRBJ2-1, the complete variable domain reads GAGVSQTPSNKVTEKGKYVELRCDPISGHTALYWYRQSLGQGPEFLIYFQGTGAADDSGLPNDRFFAVRPEGSVSTLKIQRTERGDSAVYLCASSLMNSGRSGEQFFGPGTRLTVL.

This clonotype was counted ten times or more. The chain has TRBV4-1 and TRBJ1-1, with D uncertain. The CDR3 runs 15 residues. The V gene lost 1 base and the J gene lost 2 bases, with 11 bases spanning the gap. Germline CDR1 is MGHRA and CDR2 is YSYEKL. Written as DNA, the CDR3 is TGCGCCAGCAGCCAAGCCCACACGATCAACACTGAAGCTTTCTTT. Translation gives CASSQAHTINTEAFF.

Remarks on this clonotype: This may be a read error, as it is one base from a much larger clone. The rearrangement joins TRBV20-1 to TRBJ2-2, with 8 bases identical to TRBD2. The CDR3 has 16 residues. Germline CDR1 is DFQATT and CDR2 is SNEGSKA (reference sequence). CDR3 DNA sequence: TGCTGTGCTAGAATGACCGGGACTAGAGTCACCGGGGAGCTGTTTTTT. Its protein product is CCARMTGTRVTGELFF.

This clonotype was seen ten or more times. This chain links TRBV5-5 with TRBJ2-7; D is unclear. The germline CDR1 and CDR2 sequences are SGHKS and YYEKEE (reference sequence). The CDR3 spans 16 residues. V was trimmed by 2 bases and J by 3 bases, leaving 18 bases between them. The CDR3 sequence is CASSLTFSSVYYEQYF. As DNA, the CDR3 is TGTGCCAGCAGCTTAACGTTTTCGAGCGTTTACTACGAGCAGTACTTC.

This clonotype occurred a few times. This chain links TRBV12-3 or TRBV12-4 with TRBJ2-7; 15 bases are a match to TRBD2. This CDR3 spans 16 amino acids. The V segment lost 5 bases and the J segment 2 bases; nucleotides outside the gene matches: 4. CDR3 DNA: TGTGCCAGCAGTGCCCGGACTAGCGGGAGGGCCTACGAGCAGTACTTC. Translating it yields CASSARTSGRAYEQYF.